This T cell receptor (beta chain) was observed in a study of vaccination effects on CD4 cells after COVID-19. This CDR3 is 13 amino acids long. Looked up from germline, CDR1 is LNHDA and CDR2 is SQIVND (reference sequence). Trimming took 6 bases from V and 5 from J, leaving 13 bases between them. Study results and caveats: Clones induced by infection and by vaccine showed marked clonal contraction late after vaccination.

Produced via immunoSEQ multiplex PCR; TCRdb's table is partial and in-frame only. The repertoire consists of tens of thousands of clones, with around 77% occurring once and the leading ten covering 2.9%. Under the ViraFEST assay, PBMC were stimulated with viral peptide pools so that antigen-specific CD4+ T cells expanded. Sequencing was performed afterwards. Subsequent to ten to eleven days of culture, CD4+ T cells were isolated. No vaccinee had earlier SARS-CoV-2 infection, and nucleocapsid antibodies were negative. Each well held some 2.2 million PBMC cultured with approximately 9.6 ug/ml peptides and roughly 11 IU/ml IL-2. With respect to this clone: Its specificity is not known.

The specimen comprised CD4+ T cells from PBMCs cultured with HCoV-NL63 spike peptides, sampled before COVID-19 vaccination. This chain joins TRBV19 and TRBJ2-5; maybe TRBD1 (5 bases). The clonotype originates from a human donor who received a COVID-19 vaccine. CDR3 region: CASRGQGGETQYF. The CDR3 DNA reads TGTGCCAGTAGAGGGCAGGGTGGGGAGACCCAGTACTTC.